This section outlines one T cell receptor beta chain sequence together with its context. In this sample, this clone turned up a few times. The antigen it binds to is not known. Nothing much larger sits one base from this clone, and base qualities are not available. Including cysteine and phenylalanine, the CDR3 has 14 amino acids. Only CDR3 DNA remains: 42 bases, in frame from the first base. Looking up the germline V gene yields CDR1 MNHGY and CDR2 SAAAGT. Relative to germline, V is missing 5 bases and J is missing 7 bases, with 10 bases of the junction outside any gene match. This sample is part of a study of CXCR4 blockade with PD-1 therapy in pancreatic cancer (dated by TCRdb to between 2018 and 2021). As for the study more broadly: Multiplex immunohistochemistry and TCRbeta immunosequencing of resected pancreatic ductal adenocarcinoma were combined in the study with ex vivo slice culture in which PD-1 and CXCR4 blockade were tested. Two geographically distinct regions were TCR-sequenced from each of about six tumors to assess intratumoral heterogeneity. Results and caveats for the whole study, not just this receptor: Tumors had clonal expansion, with a mean productive clonality of around 0.15 compared with about 0.05 in healthy blood, yet clonality showed no correlation with survival. Because only TCRbeta chains were sequenced, true antigen-specificity overlap among the convergent dominant clones remained unconfirmed, awaiting paired alpha-beta single-cell sequencing. A strong correlation was found between amino acid clone frequency and the number of distinct nucleotide rearrangements encoding each amino acid clone, suggesting convergent selection by common tumor antigens.

The archived tumor blocks came from patients who had not received neoadjuvant therapy before resection. The preserved-tissue arm of the study used 30 to 35 surgical resection samples from some 25 previously untreated pancreatic ductal adenocarcinoma patients. For the resection arm, DNA was extracted from ten 5-micron curls of FFPE tumor adjacent to the multiplex immunohistochemistry slide. The immunoSEQ Assay at Adaptive Biotechnologies was used to immunosequence TCRbeta CDR3 regions from the extracted DNA. Turning to the authors' computational methods: To measure the absolute abundance of each unique TCRbeta CDR3, the sequences were collapsed and filtered. Clonality was defined as 1 minus Pielou's evenness, computed on productive in-frame rearrangements only. Regional overlap was evaluated by tracking the top 100 nucleotide rearrangements across paired samples, and paired versus unrelated samples were compared using the Morisita index. The immunoSEQ Rearrangement Details tool was used to assess convergence of nucleotide rearrangements onto identical amino acid sequences. TCRdb holds this immuneACCESS table with in-frame rearrangements only. Some clones are missing; in checked studies, unresolved V genes explain under half, and the rest has no known cause. V, J and clone size were drawn from that table, and D and trimming were deduced from the DNA. Present in this sample are 4,500 to 5,500 clones, 48% of which were seen just once. The ten largest clones add up to around 8.4% of the sample.

Sequenced material: tumor tissue. This receptor was identified in a human donor with pancreatic ductal adenocarcinoma. This chain is built from TRBV6-8 and TRBJ1-2, with 7 bases aligning to TRBD1. The sequenced DNA is TGTGCCAGCAGTGGACTACAGGGGCTAAGTGGCTACACCTTC. It translates as CASSGLQGLSGYTF.